Presented here are 10 T cell receptor beta chains from one specimen sequenced in a study of blood T cells in healthy people across ages. Next came a second PCR, run for about 7 to 12 cycles, which used a sample-barcoded 5' primer along with a J-beta primer mix. Each CDR3 protein is one row after TCRdb ran MiXCR on the 5' RACE reads. The data show 550,000 to 800,000 distinct CDR3 sequences, approximately 30% seen once. Sequencing input: blood. The receptor set was obtained from an elderly woman in good health.

The rearrangement links TRBV6-5 to TRBJ1-1; 8 nucleotides match TRBD1. Per germline, CDR1 MNHEY and CDR2 SVGAGI. V lost 6 bases to trimming and J lost 11 bases; unmatched junction nucleotides: 11. The CDR3 covers 13 residues. CDR3 DNA: TGTGCCAGCAGACAGGGGACAGGTGGTCGGGCTTTCTTT. Residues: CASRQGTGGRAFF.

This clonotype was counted between two and nine times. This sequence joins TRBV3-1 and TRBJ2-3, with 7 bases fitting TRBD1. The J segment lost 3 bases and the V segment lost 10 bases, leaving 7 bases of the junction unmatched. Germline V gives CDR1 LGHDT, CDR2 YNNKEL (reference sequence). This CDR3 region has 13 residues. The CDR3 DNA follows: TGTGCCACGGAGGCCAGGGGGACAGATACGCAGTATTTT. It codes for CATEARGTDTQYF.

The chain employs TRBV29-1 and TRBJ1-1, with D tentatively TRBD1 (6 bases). The V and J ends lost 7 bases and 1 base respectively, with 13 bases between them. The germline gives CDR1 SQVTM, CDR2 ANQGSEA. The CDR3 extends over 13 amino acids. The CDR3 bases are TGCAGCGCCGATAGGGGGACGAACACTGAAGCTTTCTTT. Residues: CSADRGTNTEAFF.

This clonotype has at least ten counts. V is TRBV10-3 and J is TRBJ2-7, with a weak D call TRBD2 (5 bases). The germline V and J ends were trimmed by 8 bases and 0 bases, with 11 bases remaining between them. Looked up from germline, CDR1 is ENHRY and CDR2 is SYGVKD. The CDR3 loop spans 13 amino acids. The CDR3 nucleotides are TGTGCCATCCACGGGGATCCCTCCTACGAGCAGTACTTC. This sequence encodes CAIHGDPSYEQYF.

This clonotype appeared many times. The genes are TRBV7-2 and TRBJ2-3, with D possibly TRBD2 on 6 matching bases. Germline V gene data show CDR1 as SGHTA and CDR2 as FQGNSA. Deletions cut 5 bases from V and 2 bases from J, with 11 bases between. The CDR3 contains 14 residues. CDR3 DNA sequence: TGTGCCAGCAGCCGAGGGGACTTCACAGATACGCAGTATTTT. This sequence encodes CASSRGDFTDTQYF.

The sample holds many counts of this clonotype. The rearrangement uses TRBV20-1 and TRBJ2-1; a possible D gene is TRBD1 (6 bases). This CDR3 spans 15 amino acids. Germline-derived CDR1 and CDR2 are DFQATT and SNEGSKA (reference sequence). V gave up 0 bases and J gave up 4 bases, with 13 bases separating them. DNA for the CDR3: TGCAGTGCTAGAGATTCAGGGGTCGGGTACAATGAGCAGTTCTTC. Protein product: CSARDSGVGYNEQFF.

The V call is TRBV11-2, the J call TRBJ2-4, with a weak D call TRBD1 (6 bases). CDR1 is SGHAT and CDR2 is FQNNGV in the germline V gene. Deletions cut 1 base from V and 8 bases from J, with 15 bases between. The CDR3 has 15 residues. This CDR3 is CASSLATRGWDIQYF. The CDR3 DNA sequence: TGTGCCAGCAGCTTAGCAACCAGGGGATGGGACATTCAGTACTTC.

On this clonotype itself: An end of the junction differs from the germline gene, which may be a read error. This chain joins TRBV11-2 and TRBJ2-3, with D tentatively TRBD1 (6 bases). Germline lookup yields CDR1 SGHAT and CDR2 FQNNGV. The CDR3 sequence is 15 residues long. CDR3 sequence reads: CASSLGDRPGDTQYF. The CDR3 nucleotides read TGTGCCAGTAGCTTAGGCGACAGGCCGGGAGATACGCAGTATTTT.

The sample holds many counts of this clonotype. The gene calls are TRBV20-1 and TRBJ2-1, with 9 nucleotides matching TRBD2. With 6 bases clipped from V and 6 bases from J, the junction kept 12 bases outside the gene matches. CDR1 DFQATT and CDR2 SNEGSKA come from the germline V gene (reference sequence). This CDR3 has 15 residues. CDR3 sequence: CSAQPLAGLGNEQFF. In DNA form, the CDR3 reads TGCAGTGCACAGCCACTAGCGGGTCTTGGCAATGAGCAGTTCTTC.

This clonotype showed up many times. The chain employs TRBV7-2 and TRBJ2-1; D is unresolved. CDR3 size: 12 residues. The germline CDR1 and CDR2 sequences are SGHTA and FQGNSA. Trimming removed 2 bases from V and 12 bases from J, with 11 bases in between. CDR3 amino acids: CASSLNRMGQFF. The CDR3 bases are TGTGCCAGCAGCTTAAACAGAATGGGGCAGTTCTTC.